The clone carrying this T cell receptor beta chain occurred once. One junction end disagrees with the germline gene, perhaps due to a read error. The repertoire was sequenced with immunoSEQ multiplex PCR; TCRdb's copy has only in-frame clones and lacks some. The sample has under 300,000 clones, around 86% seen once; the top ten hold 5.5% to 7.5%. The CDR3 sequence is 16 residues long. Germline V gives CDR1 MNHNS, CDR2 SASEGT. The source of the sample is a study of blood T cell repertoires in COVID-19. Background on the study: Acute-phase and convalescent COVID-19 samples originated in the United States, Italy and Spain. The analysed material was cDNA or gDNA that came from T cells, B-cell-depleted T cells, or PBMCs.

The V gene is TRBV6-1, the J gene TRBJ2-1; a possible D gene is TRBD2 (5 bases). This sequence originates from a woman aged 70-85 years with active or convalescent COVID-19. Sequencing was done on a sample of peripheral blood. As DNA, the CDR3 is TGTGCCAGCAGAGAAGGACTCTCGAGCTCCTACAATGAGCAGTTCTTC. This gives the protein CASREGLSSSYNEQFF.